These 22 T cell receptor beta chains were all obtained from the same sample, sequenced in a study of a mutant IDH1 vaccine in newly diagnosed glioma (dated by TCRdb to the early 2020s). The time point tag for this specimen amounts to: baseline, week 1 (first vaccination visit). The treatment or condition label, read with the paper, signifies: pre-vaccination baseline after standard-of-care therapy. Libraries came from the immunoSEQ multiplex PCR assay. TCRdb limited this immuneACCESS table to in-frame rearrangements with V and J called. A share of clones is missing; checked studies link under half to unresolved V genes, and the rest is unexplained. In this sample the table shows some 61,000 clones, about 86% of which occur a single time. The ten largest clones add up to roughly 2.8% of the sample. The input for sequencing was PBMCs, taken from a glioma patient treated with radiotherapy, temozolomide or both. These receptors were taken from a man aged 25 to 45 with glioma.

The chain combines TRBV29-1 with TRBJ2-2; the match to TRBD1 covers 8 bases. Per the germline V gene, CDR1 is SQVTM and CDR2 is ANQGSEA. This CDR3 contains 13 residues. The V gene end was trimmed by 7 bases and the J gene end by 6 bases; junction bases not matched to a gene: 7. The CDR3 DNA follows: TGCAGCGGAGGACAGGGTGGAGCCGGGGAGCTGTTTTTT. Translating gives CSGGQGGAGELFF.

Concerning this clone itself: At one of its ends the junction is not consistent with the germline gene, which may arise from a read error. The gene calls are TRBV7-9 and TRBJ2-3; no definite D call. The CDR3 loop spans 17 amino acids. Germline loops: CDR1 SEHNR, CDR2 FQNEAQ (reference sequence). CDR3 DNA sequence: TGTGCCAGCAGCTTTGCCCTCTCGGCAGCCCGAGGAGATCCGCAGTATTTT. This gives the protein CASSFALSAARGDPQYF.

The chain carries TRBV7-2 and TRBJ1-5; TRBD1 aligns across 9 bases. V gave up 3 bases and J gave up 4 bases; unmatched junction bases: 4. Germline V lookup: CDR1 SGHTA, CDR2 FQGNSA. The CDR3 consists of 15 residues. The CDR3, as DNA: TGTGCCAGCAGCTTCGGGACAGGGATAAATCAGCCCCAGCATTTT. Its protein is CASSFGTGINQPQHF.

CDR3 sequence (DNA): TGTGCCAGCAGCTCCCGCCTAGGGAATACGAACACCGGGGAGCTGTTTTTT. As protein: CASSSRLGNTNTGELFF. The chain combines TRBV7-6 with TRBJ2-2; unclear D gene. The CDR3 covers 17 residues. Germline V gene lookup returns CDR1 SGHVS and CDR2 FNYEAQ. The V and J ends lost 4 bases and 0 bases respectively, with 15 bases between them.

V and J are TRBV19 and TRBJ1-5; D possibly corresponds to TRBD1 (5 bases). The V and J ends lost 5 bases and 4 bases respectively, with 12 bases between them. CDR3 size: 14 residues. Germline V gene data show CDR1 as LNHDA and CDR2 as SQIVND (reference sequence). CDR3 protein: CASSSRQLNQPQHF. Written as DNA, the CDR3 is TGTGCCAGTAGTTCCCGACAGCTAAATCAGCCCCAGCATTTT. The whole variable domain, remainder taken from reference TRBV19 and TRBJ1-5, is DGGITQSPKYLFRKEGQNVTLSCEQNLNHDAMYWYRQDPGQGLRLIYYSQIVNDFQKGDIAEGYSVSREKKESFPLTVTSAQKNPTAFYLCASSSRQLNQPQHFGDGTRLSIL.

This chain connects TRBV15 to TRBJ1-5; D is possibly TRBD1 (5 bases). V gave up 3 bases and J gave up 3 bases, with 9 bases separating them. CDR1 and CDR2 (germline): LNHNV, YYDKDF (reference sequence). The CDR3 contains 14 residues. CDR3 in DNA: TGTGCCACCAGCAGCACAGGAGTCAATCAGCCCCAGCATTTT. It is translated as CATSSTGVNQPQHF.

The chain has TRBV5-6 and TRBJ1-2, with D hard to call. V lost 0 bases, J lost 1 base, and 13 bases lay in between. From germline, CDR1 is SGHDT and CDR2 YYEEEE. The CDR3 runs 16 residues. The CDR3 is CASSLDSGRINYGYTF. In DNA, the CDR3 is TGTGCCAGCAGCTTGGATTCTGGCCGGATTAACTATGGCTACACCTTC.

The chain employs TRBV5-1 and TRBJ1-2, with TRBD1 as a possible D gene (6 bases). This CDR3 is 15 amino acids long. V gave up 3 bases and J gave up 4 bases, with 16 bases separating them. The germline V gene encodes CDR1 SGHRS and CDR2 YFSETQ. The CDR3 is CASSSYRRGTYGYTF. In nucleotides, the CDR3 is TGCGCCAGCAGCTCCTATCGCAGGGGTACCTATGGCTACACCTTC.

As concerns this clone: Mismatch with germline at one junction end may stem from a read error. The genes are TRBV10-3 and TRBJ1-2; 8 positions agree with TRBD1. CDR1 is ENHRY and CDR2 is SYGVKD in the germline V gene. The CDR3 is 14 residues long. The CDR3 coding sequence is TGTGCCATCACGGGAACAGGGGGGAACTATGGCTGCACCTTC. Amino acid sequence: CAITGTGGNYGCTF.

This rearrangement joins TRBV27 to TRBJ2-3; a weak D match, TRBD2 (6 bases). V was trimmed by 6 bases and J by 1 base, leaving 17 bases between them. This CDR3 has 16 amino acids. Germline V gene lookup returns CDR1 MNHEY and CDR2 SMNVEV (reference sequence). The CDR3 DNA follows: TGTGCCAGCAGCCCCGAGGGACTCTGGGGCACAGATACGCAGTATTTT. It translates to CASSPEGLWGTDTQYF.

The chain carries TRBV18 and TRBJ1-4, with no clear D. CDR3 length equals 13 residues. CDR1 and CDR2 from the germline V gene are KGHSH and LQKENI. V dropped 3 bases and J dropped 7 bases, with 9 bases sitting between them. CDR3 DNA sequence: TGTGCCAGCTCACCTGCCGTGGGTGAAAAACTGTTTTTT. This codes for CASSPAVGEKLFF.

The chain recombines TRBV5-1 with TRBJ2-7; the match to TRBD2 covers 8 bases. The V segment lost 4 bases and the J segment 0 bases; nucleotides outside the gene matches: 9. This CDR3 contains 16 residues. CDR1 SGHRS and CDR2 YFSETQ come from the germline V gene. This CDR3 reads CASSHITGTSSYEQYF. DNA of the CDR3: TGCGCCAGCAGCCATATAACCGGGACTAGCTCCTACGAGCAGTACTTC.

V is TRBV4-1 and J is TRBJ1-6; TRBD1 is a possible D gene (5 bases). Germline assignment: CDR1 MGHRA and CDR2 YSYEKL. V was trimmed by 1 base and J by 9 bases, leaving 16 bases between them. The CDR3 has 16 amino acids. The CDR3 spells CASSQAFVGVASPLHF. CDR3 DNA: TGCGCCAGCAGCCAAGCCTTCGTGGGGGTGGCTTCACCCCTCCACTTT.

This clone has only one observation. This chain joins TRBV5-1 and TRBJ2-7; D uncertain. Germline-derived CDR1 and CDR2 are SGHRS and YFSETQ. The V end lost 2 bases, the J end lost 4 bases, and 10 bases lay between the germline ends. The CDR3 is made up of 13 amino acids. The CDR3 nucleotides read TGCGCCAGCAGCTTCGGGTACGAATACGAGCAGTACTTC. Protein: CASSFGYEYEQYF.

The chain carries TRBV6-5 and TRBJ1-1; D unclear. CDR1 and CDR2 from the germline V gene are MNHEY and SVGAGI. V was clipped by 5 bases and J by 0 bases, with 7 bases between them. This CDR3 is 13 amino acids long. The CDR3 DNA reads TGTGCCAGCAGTCTAAGACTGAACACTGAAGCTTTCTTT. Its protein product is CASSLRLNTEAFF.

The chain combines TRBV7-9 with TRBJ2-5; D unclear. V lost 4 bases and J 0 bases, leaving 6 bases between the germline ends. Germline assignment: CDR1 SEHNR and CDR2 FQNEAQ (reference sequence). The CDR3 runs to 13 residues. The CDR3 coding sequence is TGTGCCAGCAGCTCTCAGTACCAAGAGACCCAGTACTTC. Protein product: CASSSQYQETQYF.

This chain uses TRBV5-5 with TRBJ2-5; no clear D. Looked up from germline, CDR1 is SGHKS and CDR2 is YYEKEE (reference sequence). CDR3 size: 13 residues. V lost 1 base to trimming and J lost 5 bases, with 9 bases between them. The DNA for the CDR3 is TGTGCCAGCAGCTTGTACAGAGCTGAGACCCAGTACTTC. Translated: CASSLYRAETQYF.

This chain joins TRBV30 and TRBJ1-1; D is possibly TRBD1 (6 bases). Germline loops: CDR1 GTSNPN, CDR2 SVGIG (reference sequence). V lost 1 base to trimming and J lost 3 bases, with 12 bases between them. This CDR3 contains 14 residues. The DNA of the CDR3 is TGTGCCTGGAGTGACTTAACAGGGTACACTGAAGCTTTCTTT. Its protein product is CAWSDLTGYTEAFF.

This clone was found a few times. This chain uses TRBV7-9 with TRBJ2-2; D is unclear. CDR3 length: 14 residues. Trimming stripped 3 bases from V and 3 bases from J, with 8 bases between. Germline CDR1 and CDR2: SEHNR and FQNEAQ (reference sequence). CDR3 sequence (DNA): TGTGCCAGCAGCTTCACCTGGGACACCGGGGAGCTGTTTTTT. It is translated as CASSFTWDTGELFF.

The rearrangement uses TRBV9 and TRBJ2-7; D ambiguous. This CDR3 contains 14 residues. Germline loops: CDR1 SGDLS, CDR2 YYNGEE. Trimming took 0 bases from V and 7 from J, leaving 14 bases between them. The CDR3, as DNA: TGTGCCAGCAGCGTAGTGGAAGGGTTGGGGGAGCAGTACTTC. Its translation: CASSVVEGLGEQYF.

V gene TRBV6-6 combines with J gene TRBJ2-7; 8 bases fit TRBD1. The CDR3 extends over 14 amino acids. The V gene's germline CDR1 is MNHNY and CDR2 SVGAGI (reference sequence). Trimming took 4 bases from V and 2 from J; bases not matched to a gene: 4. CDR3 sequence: CASSSTGVTYEQYF. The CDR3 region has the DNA TGTGCCAGCAGTTCGACAGGGGTAACCTACGAGCAGTACTTC.

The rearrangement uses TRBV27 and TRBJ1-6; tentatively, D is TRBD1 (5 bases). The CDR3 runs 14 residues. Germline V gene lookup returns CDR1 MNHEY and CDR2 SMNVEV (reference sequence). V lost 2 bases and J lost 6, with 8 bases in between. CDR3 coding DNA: TGTGCCAGCAGTTTAGGGACCTTTAATTCACCCCTCCACTTT. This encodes CASSLGTFNSPLHF.